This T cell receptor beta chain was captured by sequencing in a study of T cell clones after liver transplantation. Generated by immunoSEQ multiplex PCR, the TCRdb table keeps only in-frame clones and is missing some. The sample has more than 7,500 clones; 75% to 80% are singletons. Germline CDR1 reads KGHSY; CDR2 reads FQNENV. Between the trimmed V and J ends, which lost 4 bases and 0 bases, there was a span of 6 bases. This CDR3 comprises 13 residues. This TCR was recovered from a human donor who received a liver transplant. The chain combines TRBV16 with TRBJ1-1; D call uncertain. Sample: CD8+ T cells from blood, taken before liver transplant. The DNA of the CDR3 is TGTGCCAGCAGCCCGCAGATGAACACTGAAGCTTTCTTT. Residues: CASSPQMNTEAFF.